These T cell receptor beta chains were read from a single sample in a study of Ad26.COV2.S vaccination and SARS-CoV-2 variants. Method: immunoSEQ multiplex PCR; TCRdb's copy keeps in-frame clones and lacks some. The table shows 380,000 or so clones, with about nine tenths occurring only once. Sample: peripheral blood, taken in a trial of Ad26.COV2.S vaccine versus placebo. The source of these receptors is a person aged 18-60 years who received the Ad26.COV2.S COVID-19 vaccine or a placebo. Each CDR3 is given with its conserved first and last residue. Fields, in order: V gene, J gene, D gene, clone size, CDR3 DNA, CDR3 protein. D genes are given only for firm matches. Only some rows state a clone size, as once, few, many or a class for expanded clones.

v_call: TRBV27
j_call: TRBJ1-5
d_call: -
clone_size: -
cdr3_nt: TGTGCCAGCAGTTCTCGATTAACATCGGGCAATCAGCCCCAGCATTTT
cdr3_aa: CASSSRLTSGNQPQHF

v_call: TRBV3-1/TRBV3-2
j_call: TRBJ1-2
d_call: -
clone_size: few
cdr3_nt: TGTGCCAGCAGCCCCGGGGGGAATGGCTACACCTTC
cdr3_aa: CASSPGGNGYTF

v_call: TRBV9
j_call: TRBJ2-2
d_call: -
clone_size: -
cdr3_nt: TGTGCCAGCAGCGTAGCTTCGAACACCGGGGAGCTGTTTTTT
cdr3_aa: CASSVASNTGELFF

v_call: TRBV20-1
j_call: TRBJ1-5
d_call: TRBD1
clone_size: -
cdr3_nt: TGCAGTGCTAGTAGGACAGGGGGCGAGCAGCCCCAGCATTTT
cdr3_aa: CSASRTGGEQPQHF

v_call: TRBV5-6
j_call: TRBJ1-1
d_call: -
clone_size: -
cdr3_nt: TGTGCCAGCAGCTTGGATGTTCGCAGGAACACTGAAGCTTTCTTT
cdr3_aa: CASSLDVRRNTEAFF

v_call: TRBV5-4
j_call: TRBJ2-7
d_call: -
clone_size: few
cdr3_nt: TGTGCCAGCAGCCACCCGACTACGAGCTCCTACGAGCAGTACTTC
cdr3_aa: CASSHPTTSSYEQYF

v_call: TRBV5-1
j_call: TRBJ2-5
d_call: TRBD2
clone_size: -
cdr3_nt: TGCGCCAGCAGCTGGGGGGCTAGCGGGCAAGAGACCCAGTACTTC
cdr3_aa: CASSWGASGQETQYF

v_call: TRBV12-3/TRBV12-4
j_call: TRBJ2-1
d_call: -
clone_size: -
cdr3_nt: TGTGCCAGCAGTTCGCTACTAGCAAATGAGCAGTTCTTC
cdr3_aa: CASSSLLANEQFF

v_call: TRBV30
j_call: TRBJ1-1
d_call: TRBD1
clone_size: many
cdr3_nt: TGTGCCTGGTTTGGTGGCAGGGGGTCGCCCACTGAAGCTTTCTTT
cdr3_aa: CAWFGGRGSPTEAFF

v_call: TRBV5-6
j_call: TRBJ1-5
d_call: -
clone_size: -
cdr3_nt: TGTGCCAGCAGCTTGGCAGGCAGAAATCAGCCCCAGCATTTT
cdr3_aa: CASSLAGRNQPQHF

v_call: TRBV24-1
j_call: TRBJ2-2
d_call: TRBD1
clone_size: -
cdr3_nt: TGTGCCACCCGGGGGACAGGGGGGATCGGGGAGCTGTTTTTT
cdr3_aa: CATRGTGGIGELFF

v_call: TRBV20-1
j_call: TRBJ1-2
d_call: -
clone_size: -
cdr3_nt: TGCACCCTTTATACTAACTATGGCTACACCTTC
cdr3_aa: CTLYTNYGYTF

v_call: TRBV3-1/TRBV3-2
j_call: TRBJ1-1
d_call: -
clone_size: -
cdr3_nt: TGTGCCAGCAGCCAGACTGCAGCGGCGAACACTGAAGCTTTCTTT
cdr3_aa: CASSQTAAANTEAFF

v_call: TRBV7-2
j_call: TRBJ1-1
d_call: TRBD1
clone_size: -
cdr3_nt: TGTGCCAGCAGTCGTGACAGGGAGCGCACTGAAGCTTTCTTT
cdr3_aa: CASSRDRERTEAFF

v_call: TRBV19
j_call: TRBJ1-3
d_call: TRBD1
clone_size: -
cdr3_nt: TGTGCCAGTAGCTCCGGGACAGGGGCGTCCGGAAACACCATATATTTT
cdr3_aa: CASSSGTGASGNTIYF

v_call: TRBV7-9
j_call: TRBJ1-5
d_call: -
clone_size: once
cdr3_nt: TGTGCCAGCAGCTTAGCGGGGAGGGTGAATCAGCCCCAGCATTTT
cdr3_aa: CASSLAGRVNQPQHF

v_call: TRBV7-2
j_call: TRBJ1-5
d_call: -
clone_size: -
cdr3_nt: TGTGCCAGCAGCTTATCCCCCGGGGCAGGGGCCCAGCCCCAGCATTTT
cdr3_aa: CASSLSPGAGAQPQHF

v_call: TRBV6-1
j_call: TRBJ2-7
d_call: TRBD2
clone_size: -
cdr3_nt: TGTGCCAGCAGTGAGTTAACTAGCGGGAGCTACTCGTACGAGCAGTACTTC
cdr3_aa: CASSELTSGSYSYEQYF

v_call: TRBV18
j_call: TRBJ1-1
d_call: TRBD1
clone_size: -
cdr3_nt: TGTGCCAGCTCACCATTCCCGGGACAGAGACAAATGAACACTGAAGCTTTCTTT
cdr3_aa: CASSPFPGQRQMNTEAFF

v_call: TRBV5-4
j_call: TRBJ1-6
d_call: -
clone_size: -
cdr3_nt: TGTGCCAGCAGCTTACCCGATAATTCACCCCTCCACTTT
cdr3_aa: CASSLPDNSPLHF

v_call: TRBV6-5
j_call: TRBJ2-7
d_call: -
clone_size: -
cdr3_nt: TGTGCCAGCAGTTACTCCGGACAGGGAGGGTCCCAGTACTTC
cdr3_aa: CASSYSGQGGSQYF

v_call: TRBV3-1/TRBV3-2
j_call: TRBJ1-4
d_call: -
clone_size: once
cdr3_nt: TGTGCCAGCAGCCAAGATTTCGGCCGTGGGCTAACTAATGAAAAACTGTTTTTT
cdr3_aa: CASSQDFGRGLTNEKLFF

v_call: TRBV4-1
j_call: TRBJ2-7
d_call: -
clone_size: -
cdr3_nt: TGCGCCAGCAGCCCGGACCCAAAAGCCTCCGAGCAGTACTTC
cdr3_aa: CASSPDPKASEQYF

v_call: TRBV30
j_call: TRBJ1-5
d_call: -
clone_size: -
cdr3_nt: TGTGCCTGGAGCTCGCGCCCCAATCAGCCCCAGCATTTT
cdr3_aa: CAWSSRPNQPQHF

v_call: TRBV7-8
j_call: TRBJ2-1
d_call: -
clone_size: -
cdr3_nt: TGTGCCAGCAGCTTAGATGGCAGGGGAGCATTGTGGTTCTTC
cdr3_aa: CASSLDGRGALWFF

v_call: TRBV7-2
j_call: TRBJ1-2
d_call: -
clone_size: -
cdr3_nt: TGTGCCAGCAGCTCGAATACAGGGCGGGGCGGCTACACCTTC
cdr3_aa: CASSSNTGRGGYTF

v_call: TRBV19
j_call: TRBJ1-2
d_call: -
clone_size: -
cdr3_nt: TGTGCCAGTAGTATCCCTATTTACTCCTATGGCTACACCTTC
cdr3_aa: CASSIPIYSYGYTF

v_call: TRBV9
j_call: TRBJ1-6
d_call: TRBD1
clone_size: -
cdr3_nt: TGTGCCAGCAGCCCAATGACAGGGGGGAATTCACCCCTCCACTTT
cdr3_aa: CASSPMTGGNSPLHF

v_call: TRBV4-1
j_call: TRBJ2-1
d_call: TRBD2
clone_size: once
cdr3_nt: TGCGCCAGCAGCCAAGGGGGGCGGGGGGAACCTTACAATGAGCAGTTCTTC
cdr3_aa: CASSQGGRGEPYNEQFF